The 14 T cell receptor beta chains given below trace back to one sample, sequenced in a study of T cell responses to AZD1222 COVID-19 vaccine. This table comes from immunoSEQ multiplex PCR, and its TCRdb copy is limited to in-frame clones, with some not included. The sample shows 150,000 to 200,000 clones, about 90% of them seen only once. The sequencing here drew on peripheral blood, taken 28 days after the second AZD1222 dose. Receptors originate from an adult who received the AZD1222 COVID-19 vaccine.

V and J are TRBV7-2 and TRBJ2-7; 7 positions agree with TRBD1. The CDR3 runs 15 residues. The germline V gene encodes CDR1 SGHTA and CDR2 FQGNSA. The ends lost 1 base at V and 6 bases at J; junction bases unmatched: 9. The CDR3 bases are TGTGCCAGCAGCTTAGGCCGGGACAGAGGATCCGAGCAGTACTTC. The encoded protein is CASSLGRDRGSEQYF.

This clone was observed a single time. The rearrangement uses TRBV29-1 and TRBJ2-6, with D uncertain. The CDR3 is 14 amino acids. V was trimmed by 6 bases and J by 5 bases, leaving 14 bases between them. The germline V gene encodes CDR1 SQVTM and CDR2 ANQGSEA. CDR3 region: CSVSPPDRANVLTF. In nucleotides, the CDR3 is TGCAGCGTCTCCCCTCCCGACAGGGCCAACGTCCTGACTTTC.

The V and J genes are TRBV18 and TRBJ1-1; the D is unclear. CDR1 is KGHSH and CDR2 is LQKENI in the germline V gene. This CDR3 region has 15 residues. V was shortened by 2 bases and J by 1 base, with 11 bases between the two germline ends. The CDR3 spells CASSPDRRENTEAFF. CDR3 nucleotides: TGTGCCAGCTCACCAGATCGGAGGGAGAACACTGAAGCTTTCTTT.

The rearrangement uses TRBV21-1 and TRBJ2-7; TRBD1 is taken as the D call from the table, unchecked against the DNA. TRBV21-1 corresponds to a pseudogene. The CDR3 loop spans 18 amino acids. In DNA, the CDR3 is TGTGCCAGCAGCCCACGGCAATACCGGGACAGGGTTTCCTACGAGCAGTACTTC. Protein product: CASSPRQYRDRVSYEQYF.

The chain combines TRBV10-3 with TRBJ2-5, with TRBD2 as a possible D gene (7 bases). The CDR3 extends over 16 amino acids. CDR1 ENHRY and CDR2 SYGVKD come from the germline V gene. V dropped 2 bases and J dropped 5 bases, with 18 bases sitting between them. The CDR3 sequence is CAISETVRGGQETQYF. The CDR3, as DNA: TGTGCCATCAGTGAGACTGTGAGGGGGGGCCAGGAGACCCAGTACTTC.

The chain combines TRBV19 with TRBJ1-5; 9 bases map to TRBD1. The germline CDR1 and CDR2 sequences are LNHDA and SQIVND (reference sequence). The CDR3 runs to 16 residues. V shed 6 bases and J 4 bases; nucleotides not matched to a gene: 10. The CDR3: CASREQGAVGNQPQHF. The DNA of the CDR3 is TGTGCCAGTAGGGAACAGGGGGCTGTGGGTAATCAGCCCCAGCATTTT.

The chain uses TRBV9 and TRBJ1-1; D might be TRBD1 (6 bases). The CDR3 has 18 residues. Trimming removed 4 bases from V and 5 bases from J, with 27 bases in between. Germline V gene sequence: CDR1 SGDLS, CDR2 YYNGEE. The CDR3 loop reads CASSSGTGRGARGTEAFF. DNA for the CDR3: TGTGCCAGCAGCTCAGGGACTGGACGGGGGGCCCGGGGGACTGAAGCTTTCTTT.

This clone has a single count. The rearrangement links TRBV11-1 to TRBJ2-7, with 12 bases that match TRBD1. Germline V gene lookup returns CDR1 SGHAT and CDR2 FQDESV (reference sequence). The V gene end was trimmed by 4 bases and the J gene end by 5 bases; junction bases not matched to a gene: 6. The CDR3 totals 15 residues. This chain's CDR3 is CASSSPGQGANEQYF. The CDR3 DNA reads as TGTGCCAGCAGCTCACCGGGACAGGGGGCAAACGAGCAGTACTTC.

This clone was detected only a few times. This chain links TRBV13 with TRBJ1-6; 9 positions match TRBD1. Losses at the gene ends were 4 bases for V and 7 bases for J; bases not matched to a gene: 5. The CDR3 is 15 amino acids. The germline gives CDR1 PRHDT, CDR2 FYEKMQ (reference sequence). CDR3 nucleotides: TGTGCCAGCAGCTATAACAGGGGGCTCAATTCACCCCTCCACTTT. Amino acid sequence: CASSYNRGLNSPLHF.

In its sample, this clone was seen a few times. The V gene is TRBV19, the J gene TRBJ1-5, with D perhaps matching TRBD1 (5 bases). The V gene's germline CDR1 is LNHDA and CDR2 SQIVND (reference sequence). V gave up 10 bases and J gave up 1 base, with 17 bases separating them. This CDR3 comprises 15 residues. CDR3 sequence reads: CATRDQGRSNQPQHF. CDR3 bases: TGTGCCACTCGTGATCAGGGACGGAGCAATCAGCCCCAGCATTTT.

The chain employs TRBV7-2 and TRBJ2-1; D assignment may be TRBD1 or TRBD2 (5 bases each). Germline V gene data show CDR1 as SGHTA and CDR2 as FQGNSA. V lost 2 bases, J lost 0 bases, and 8 bases lay in between. CDR3 size: 15 residues. CDR3 sequence (DNA): TGTGCCAGCAGCTTACGGGGCGGCTCCTACAATGAGCAGTTCTTC. Translation gives CASSLRGGSYNEQFF. Full variable domain (missing parts from reference TRBV7-2 and TRBJ2-1): GAGVSQSPSNKVTEKGKDVELRCDPISGHTALYWYRQSLGQGLEFLIYFQGNSAPDKSGLPSDRFSAERTGGSVSTLTIQRTQQEDSAVYLCASSLRGGSYNEQFFGPGTRLTVL.

This clone was counted between two and nine times. This chain connects TRBV7-9 to TRBJ1-1, with a possible D match to TRBD1 (6 bases). The CDR3 has 14 amino acids. V was cut by 2 bases and J by 7 bases, with 14 bases left in between. Germline CDR1 is SEHNR and CDR2 is FQNEAQ (reference sequence). This CDR3 reads CASSLIGGWGEAFF. DNA for the CDR3: TGTGCCAGCAGCTTAATAGGGGGTTGGGGTGAAGCTTTCTTT.

The chain recombines TRBV9 with TRBJ1-2; 7 nucleotides align to TRBD1. V lost 3 bases and J lost 2; bases outside the gene matches: 1. The CDR3 covers 13 residues. Germline V lookup: CDR1 SGDLS, CDR2 YYNGEE. CDR3 coding DNA: TGTGCCAGCAGCGAGACAGGGAACTATGGCTACACCTTC. The encoded protein is CASSETGNYGYTF.

The rearrangement links TRBV5-1 to TRBJ1-4; the D gene is possibly TRBD1 (6 bases). CDR3 length: 15 amino acids. CDR1 is SGHRS, CDR2 YFSETQ, per germline. Trimming pared 2 bases from V and 5 bases from J, leaving 13 bases between. The CDR3 spells CASSFQTGDNEKLFF. CDR3 DNA: TGCGCCAGCAGCTTTCAGACAGGAGACAATGAAAAACTGTTTTTT. Together with reference TRBV5-1 and TRBJ1-4, the CDR3 gives the full variable domain: KAGVTQTPRYLIKTRGQQVTLSCSPISGHRSVSWYQQTPGQGLQFLFEYFSETQRNKGNFPGRFSGRQFSNSRSEMNVSTLELGDSALYLCASSFQTGDNEKLFFGSGTQLSVL.